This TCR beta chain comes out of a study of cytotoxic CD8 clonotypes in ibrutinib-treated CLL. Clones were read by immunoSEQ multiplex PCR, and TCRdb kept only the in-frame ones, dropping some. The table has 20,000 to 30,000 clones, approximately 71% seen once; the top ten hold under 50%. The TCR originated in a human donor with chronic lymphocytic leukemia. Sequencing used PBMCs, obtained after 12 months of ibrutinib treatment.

The CDR3 loop is CASSGTARYGYTF. CDR3 DNA: TGCGCCAGCAGCGGGACAGCCCGCTATGGCTACACCTTC. The chain employs TRBV5-1 and TRBJ1-2; 7 bases are shared with TRBD1. Germline CDR1 reads SGHRS; CDR2 reads YFSETQ. V lost 4 bases, J lost 4 bases, and 4 bases stayed unmatched. CDR3 length equals 13 residues.